A single sample is the source of the 24 T cell receptor beta chains below, sequenced in a study of spatial heterogeneity in lung cancer. MiXCR was run by TCRdb on the 5' RACE reads, yielding one entry per CDR3 protein. This sample has 15,000 to 20,000 distinct CDR3 sequences, with about 20% found just once. The time point was: sample taken at primary tumor resection. Without sorting, whole RNA was sequenced from tumor, nontumor lung or frozen PBMC. Specimen: PBMCs, collected at surgery. These receptors all come from a female donor with early-stage non-small cell lung cancer.

This clonotype was found many times. The chain couples TRBV12-3 or TRBV12-4 to TRBJ2-2, with unresolved D. The CDR3 covers 15 residues. Between the trimmed V and J ends, which lost 3 bases and 1 base, there was a span of 9 bases. CDR3 protein: CASSFGRKNTGELFF. The CDR3 bases are TGTGCCAGCAGTTTCGGACGGAAGAACACCGGGGAGCTGTTTTTT.

This clonotype was observed many times. The rearrangement uses TRBV24-1 and TRBJ2-3; TRBD1 agrees at 7 bases. This CDR3 spans 15 amino acids. After removal of 3 bases from V and 14 bases from J, the junction contained 16 bases not matched to a gene. In germline, CDR1 is KGHDR, CDR2 SFDVKD. As DNA, the CDR3 is TGTGCCACCAGTGATGAATCACCGGGACAGCTTCTCCCGTATTTT. This gives the protein CATSDESPGQLLPYF.

This clonotype was recorded many times. The chain combines TRBV12-3 or TRBV12-4 with TRBJ2-3, with D hard to call. With 6 bases removed from V and 2 bases from J, the gap between germline ends came to 12 bases. The CDR3 extends over 14 amino acids. Written as DNA, the CDR3 is TGTGCCAGCAGCCAATTGACTGACACAGATACGCAGTATTTT. This gives the protein CASSQLTDTDTQYF.

The genes are TRBV6-5 and TRBJ2-1, with D tentatively TRBD2 (8 bases). Germline V CDR1 and CDR2: MNHEY, SVGAGI. The CDR3 loop spans 14 amino acids. V was pared by 7 bases and J by 3 bases, with 13 bases between. CDR3 sequence reads: CASNRGLDYNEQFF. In DNA form, the CDR3 reads TGTGCCAGCAACAGGGGACTAGACTACAATGAGCAGTTCTTC.

Many counts were recorded for this clonotype. This sequence joins TRBV7-2 and TRBJ1-2; D gene unclear. The V end lost 0 bases, the J end lost 6 bases, and 8 bases lay between the germline ends. The CDR3 consists of 13 residues. Germline V gives CDR1 SGHTA, CDR2 FQGNSA. Written as DNA, the CDR3 is TGTGCCAGCAGCTTAGCAGTGGTAAATGGCTACACCTTC. It codes for CASSLAVVNGYTF.

The table lists this clonotype with many counts. V and J are TRBV29-1 and TRBJ2-1; 8 bases agree with TRBD2. Germline trimming cut 6 bases from V and 5 bases from J; bases unmatched to any gene: 9. Germline CDR1 is SQVTM and CDR2 is ANQGSEA. The CDR3 length is 14 residues. The CDR3 loop is CSVVVSGKDNEQFF. The CDR3 DNA is TGCAGCGTGGTTGTTAGCGGGAAAGACAATGAGCAGTTCTTC.

The V gene is TRBV7-8, the J gene TRBJ1-4; D ambiguous. CDR3 length: 17 residues. V was clipped by 7 bases and J by 3 bases, with 21 bases between them. The germline V gene encodes CDR1 SGHVS and CDR2 FQNEAQ. This chain's CDR3 is CASTLGPSLVANEKLFF. The CDR3 DNA sequence: TGTGCCAGCACCCTCGGACCCTCCCTGGTGGCTAATGAAAAACTGTTTTTT.

By its share, this clonotype is medium-sized. V gene TRBV6-1 combines with J gene TRBJ2-1; 7 bases agree with TRBD2. The CDR3 is 15 residues long. In germline, CDR1 is MNHNS, CDR2 SASEGT. The ends lost 3 bases at V and 8 bases at J; junction bases unmatched: 10. The CDR3 sequence is CASSDGSAGIDEQFF. DNA for the CDR3: TGTGCCAGCAGTGACGGATCAGCGGGGATCGATGAGCAGTTCTTC.

This clonotype was detected many times. The CDR3 DNA reads TGTGCCAGCAGCCAGAGTGGTCAGCCGAACACTGAAGCTTTCTTT. This codes for CASSQSGQPNTEAFF. The chain carries TRBV11-1 and TRBJ1-1; unclear D gene. V lost 5 bases, J lost 1 base, and 14 bases lay in between. Germline V gene sequence: CDR1 SGHAT, CDR2 FQDESV (reference sequence). The CDR3 has 15 residues.

The chain links TRBV7-2 to TRBJ1-4, with 7 bases identical to TRBD1. Germline V lookup: CDR1 SGHTA, CDR2 FQGNSA. This CDR3 spans 16 amino acids. J lost 2 bases, V lost 4 bases, and 7 bases had no gene match. This chain's CDR3 is CASSSGQVSTNEKLFF. The CDR3 bases are TGTGCCAGCAGCTCCGGACAGGTCTCGACTAATGAAAAACTGTTTTTT.

This clonotype was seen repeatedly, ten times or more. The chain couples TRBV27 to TRBJ1-2, with TRBD1 as a possible D gene (6 bases). The germline gives CDR1 MNHEY, CDR2 SMNVEV (reference sequence). The ends were cut back, 2 bases at V and 4 bases at J, with 11 bases in the middle. The CDR3 runs to 14 residues. CDR3 residues: CASSLGGQLYGYTF. The CDR3, as DNA: TGTGCCAGCAGTTTAGGGGGCCAGCTCTATGGCTACACCTTC.

This clonotype was found many times. The chain combines TRBV6-6 with TRBJ1-3, with unresolved D. Between the trimmed V and J ends, which lost 0 bases and 9 bases, there was a span of 6 bases. The germline V gene encodes CDR1 MNHNY and CDR2 SVGAGI (reference sequence). The CDR3 has 12 residues. This chain's CDR3 is CASSYSGVTIYF. CDR3 nucleotide sequence: TGTGCCAGCAGTTACTCGGGAGTCACCATATATTTT.

CDR3 sequence (DNA): TGCGCCAGCAGCGCGGGACTTAGAGAGACCCAGTACTTC. It yields the protein CASSAGLRETQYF. This chain connects TRBV5-1 to TRBJ2-5, with a tentative D call TRBD2 (6 bases). Germline V gene data show CDR1 as SGHRS and CDR2 as YFSETQ. V was trimmed by 4 bases and J by 4 bases, leaving 11 bases between them. The CDR3 loop spans 13 amino acids.

V is TRBV7-2 and J is TRBJ2-5; D might be TRBD2 (6 bases). The V gene lost 5 bases and the J gene lost 2 bases, with 15 bases spanning the gap. The CDR3 runs 15 residues. Per the germline V gene, CDR1 is SGHTA and CDR2 is FQGNSA. The chain's CDR3 is CASSAPASVQETQYF. The CDR3 DNA follows: TGTGCCAGCAGCGCACCGGCTAGCGTTCAAGAGACCCAGTACTTC.

This clonotype counts as medium-sized. The chain recombines TRBV14 with TRBJ2-5, with 7 bases identical to TRBD1. The ends lost 3 bases at V and 1 base at J; junction bases unmatched: 8. The CDR3 length is 16 residues. Germline lookup yields CDR1 SGHDN and CDR2 FVKESK. The CDR3 loop is CASSHRTAGGQETQYF. In DNA, the CDR3 is TGTGCCAGCAGCCACCGCACGGCAGGGGGCCAAGAGACCCAGTACTTC.

This clonotype occurred many times. The rearrangement links TRBV10-2 to TRBJ2-7, with 12 nucleotides matching TRBD2. The germline V gene has CDR1 WSHSY and CDR2 SAAADI. The CDR3 sequence is 16 residues long. V trimming: 6 bases; J trimming: 1 base; junction bases outside the gene matches: 7. CDR3 nucleotides: TGCGCCAGCAGACTAGGACTAGCGGGACAATCCTACGAGCAGTACTTC. As protein: CASRLGLAGQSYEQYF.

There are many counts of this clonotype. The V call is TRBV5-1, the J call TRBJ2-3; TRBD1 matches 8 bases. The V gene's germline CDR1 is SGHRS and CDR2 YFSETQ. The V gene end was trimmed by 2 bases and the J gene end by 0 bases; junction bases not matched to a gene: 5. The length of the CDR3 is 16 residues. The CDR3 loop reads CASSLGDRTSTDTQYF. In DNA, the CDR3 is TGCGCCAGCAGCTTAGGGGACAGGACTAGCACAGATACGCAGTATTTT.

The table lists this clonotype with many counts. The V call is TRBV7-2, the J call TRBJ2-1; a weak D match, TRBD2 (5 bases). With 0 bases removed from V and 8 bases from J, the gap between germline ends came to 11 bases. The CDR3 loop spans 14 amino acids. Germline V lookup: CDR1 SGHTA, CDR2 FQGNSA. The CDR3 protein is CASSLAARGDEQFF. The CDR3 coding sequence is TGTGCCAGCAGCTTAGCAGCCCGGGGTGATGAGCAGTTCTTC. Full variable domain (remainder filled in from reference TRBV7-2 and TRBJ2-1): GAGVSQSPSNKVTEKGKDVELRCDPISGHTALYWYRQSLGQGLEFLIYFQGNSAPDKSGLPSDRFSAERTGGSVSTLTIQRTQQEDSAVYLCASSLAARGDEQFFGPGTRLTVL.

The V and J genes are TRBV5-6 and TRBJ2-7; the D is unclear. The V and J ends lost 2 bases and 7 bases respectively, with 16 bases between them. The CDR3 runs to 14 residues. Germline CDR1 SGHDT, CDR2 YYEEEE. CDR3 loop: CASSFKTPPGEQYF. CDR3 DNA sequence: TGTGCCAGCAGCTTTAAGACTCCTCCTGGGGAGCAGTACTTC.

At least ten counts were recorded for this clonotype. The chain couples TRBV28 to TRBJ2-7; the match to TRBD1 covers 10 bases. The CDR3 runs 14 residues. With V trimmed by 4 bases and J by 7 bases, 7 bases remained unmatched. Germline CDR1 is MDHEN and CDR2 is SYDVKM. CDR3 region: CASSYSGQGWEQYF. CDR3 sequence (DNA): TGTGCCAGCAGTTACTCGGGACAGGGGTGGGAGCAGTACTTC. The variable domain in full, completed from reference TRBV28 and TRBJ2-7, reads DVKVTQSSRYLVKRTGEKVFLECVQDMDHENMFWYRQDPGLGLRLIYFSYDVKMKEKGDIPEGYSVSREKKERFSLILESASTNQTSMYLCASSYSGQGWEQYFGPGTRLTVT.

This clonotype was counted ten times or more. The J gene is TRBJ1-5, the V gene TRBV12-3 or TRBV12-4, with no clear D. V shed 5 bases and J shed 3 bases, with 14 bases lying between them. This CDR3 has 15 amino acids. The CDR3 bases are TGTGCCAGCAGTCTCAAGGACGGGCTCAATCAGCCCCAGCATTTT. Its translation is CASSLKDGLNQPQHF.

At least ten counts were recorded for this clonotype. The chain carries TRBV2 and TRBJ2-2; D remains ambiguous. V was pared by 6 bases and J by 3 bases, with 5 bases between. There are 12 residues in the CDR3. Germline V gene lookup returns CDR1 SNHLY and CDR2 FYNNEI. The CDR3 bases are TGTGCCAGCAGCGTACACACCGGGGAGCTGTTTTTT. Amino acids: CASSVHTGELFF. The variable domain in full, completed from reference TRBV2 and TRBJ2-2, reads EPEVTQTPSHQVTQMGQEVILRCVPISNHLYFYWYRQILGQKVEFLVSFYNNEISEKSEIFDDQFSVERPDGSNFTLKIRSTKLEDSAMYFCASSVHTGELFFGEGSRLTVL.

This clonotype occurred many times. The chain joins TRBV28 to TRBJ2-4, with D possibly being TRBD1 (5 bases). Germline V CDR1 and CDR2: MDHEN, SYDVKM. With 6 bases removed from V and 2 bases from J, the gap between germline ends came to 11 bases. The CDR3 contains 14 residues. CDR3 in amino acids: CASRPQGPKNIQYF. The CDR3, as DNA: TGTGCCAGCAGGCCCCAGGGTCCCAAAAACATTCAGTACTTC.

The sample holds many counts of this clonotype. The CDR3 here is CATTSHGEETQYF. For the CDR3, the DNA is TGTGCCACCACAAGCCACGGAGAAGAGACCCAGTACTTC. V usage is TRBV28 and J usage is TRBJ2-5; the D is unclear. The CDR3 is made up of 13 amino acids. V was pared by 10 bases and J by 3 bases, with 15 bases between. Germline loops: CDR1 MDHEN, CDR2 SYDVKM.